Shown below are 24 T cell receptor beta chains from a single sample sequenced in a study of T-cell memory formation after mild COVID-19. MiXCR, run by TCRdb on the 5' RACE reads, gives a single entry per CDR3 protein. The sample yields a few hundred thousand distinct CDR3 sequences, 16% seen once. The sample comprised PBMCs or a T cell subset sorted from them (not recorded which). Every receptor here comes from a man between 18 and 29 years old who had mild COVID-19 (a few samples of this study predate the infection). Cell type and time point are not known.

CDR3 residues: CAIRSGTGNGNEQFF. The CDR3 region has the DNA TGTGCCATCAGATCCGGGACAGGGAATGGAAATGAGCAGTTCTTC. This chain uses TRBV10-3 with TRBJ2-1; 9 bases are a match to TRBD1. The CDR3 sequence is 15 residues long. Germline V gene data show CDR1 as ENHRY and CDR2 as SYGVKD. V dropped 6 bases and J dropped 7; count of bases not matched to a gene: 10.

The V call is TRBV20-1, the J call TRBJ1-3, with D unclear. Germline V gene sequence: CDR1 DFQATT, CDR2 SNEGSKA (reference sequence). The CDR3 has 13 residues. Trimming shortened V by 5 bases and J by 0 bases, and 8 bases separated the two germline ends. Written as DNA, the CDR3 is TGCAGTGCTCCGGGCAACTCTGGAAACACCATATATTTT. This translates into CSAPGNSGNTIYF.

In nucleotides, the CDR3 is TGCGCCAGCAGCTTTCAGACAGGGGAGAACACTGAAGCTTTCTTT. Amino acid sequence: CASSFQTGENTEAFF. The gene calls are TRBV5-1 and TRBJ1-1, with 8 bases lining up with TRBD1. Germline trimming cut 2 bases from V and 1 base from J; bases unmatched to any gene: 4. CDR3 length: 15 residues. Germline CDR1 SGHRS, CDR2 YFSETQ.

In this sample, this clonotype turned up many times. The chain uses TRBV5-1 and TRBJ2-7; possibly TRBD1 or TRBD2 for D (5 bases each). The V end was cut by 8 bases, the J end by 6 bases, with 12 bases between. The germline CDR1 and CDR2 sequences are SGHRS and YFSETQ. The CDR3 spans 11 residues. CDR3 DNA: TGCGCCAGTTTGGGGGTTTGCGAGCAGTACGTC. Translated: CASLGVCEQYV.

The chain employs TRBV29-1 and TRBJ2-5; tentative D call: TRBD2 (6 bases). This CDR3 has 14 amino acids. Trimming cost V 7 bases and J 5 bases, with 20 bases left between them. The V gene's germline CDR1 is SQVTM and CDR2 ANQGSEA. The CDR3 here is CSASPSREWETQYF. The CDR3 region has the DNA TGCAGCGCCAGCCCCTCCCGGGAGTGGGAGACCCAGTACTTC.

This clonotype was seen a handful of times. CDR3 bases: TGTGCCACCAGTGACGCGACAGGTTCGGATACGCAGTATTTT. Amino acids: CATSDATGSDTQYF. The V call is TRBV24-1, the J call TRBJ2-3, with D perhaps TRBD1 (6 bases). Germline assignment: CDR1 KGHDR and CDR2 SFDVKD. This CDR3 is 14 amino acids long. V lost 4 bases and J 6 bases, leaving 13 bases between the germline ends.

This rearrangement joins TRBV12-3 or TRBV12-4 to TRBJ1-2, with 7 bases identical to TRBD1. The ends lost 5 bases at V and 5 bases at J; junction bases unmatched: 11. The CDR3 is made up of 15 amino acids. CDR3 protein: CASSRGQAPTYGYTF. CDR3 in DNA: TGTGCCAGCAGTCGCGGACAGGCGCCGACGTATGGCTACACCTTC.

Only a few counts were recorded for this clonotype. The CDR3 DNA sequence: TGTGCCAGCAGTTTTAGCGGGACGGACACCGGGGAGCTGTTTTTT. It is translated as CASSFSGTDTGELFF. The chain combines TRBV12-3 or TRBV12-4 with TRBJ2-2; TRBD2 agrees at 8 bases. Trimming took 3 bases from V and 3 from J; bases not matched to a gene: 3. The CDR3 is 15 residues long.

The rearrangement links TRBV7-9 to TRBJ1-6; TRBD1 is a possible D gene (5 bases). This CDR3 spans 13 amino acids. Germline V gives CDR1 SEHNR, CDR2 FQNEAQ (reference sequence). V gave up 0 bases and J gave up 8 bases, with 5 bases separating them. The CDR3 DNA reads TGTGCCAGCAGCTTAGCGGGGGATTCACCCCTCCACTTT. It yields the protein CASSLAGDSPLHF. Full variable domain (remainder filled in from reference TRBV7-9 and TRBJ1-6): DTGVSQNPRHKITKRGQNVTFRCDPISEHNRLYWYRQTLGQGPEFLTYFQNEAQLEKSRLLSDRFSAERPKGSFSTLEIQRTEQGDSAMYLCASSLAGDSPLHFGNGTRLTVT.

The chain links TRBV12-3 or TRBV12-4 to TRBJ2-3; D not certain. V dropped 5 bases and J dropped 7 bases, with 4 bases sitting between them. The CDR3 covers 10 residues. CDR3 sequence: CASSSNTQYF. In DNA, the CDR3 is TGTGCCAGCAGTAGTAATACGCAGTATTTT.

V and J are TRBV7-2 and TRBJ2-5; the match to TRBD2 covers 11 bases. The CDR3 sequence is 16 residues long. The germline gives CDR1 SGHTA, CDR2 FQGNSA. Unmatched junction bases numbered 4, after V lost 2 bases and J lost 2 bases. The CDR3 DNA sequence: TGTGCCAGCAGCTTATGGTCTAGCGGGGGGCAAGAGACCCAGTACTTC. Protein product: CASSLWSSGGQETQYF.

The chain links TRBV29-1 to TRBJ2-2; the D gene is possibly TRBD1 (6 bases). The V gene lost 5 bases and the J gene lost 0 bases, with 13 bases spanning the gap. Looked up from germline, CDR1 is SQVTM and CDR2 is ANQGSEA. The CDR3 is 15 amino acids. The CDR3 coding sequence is TGCAGCGTTAGATTCTCAGGGGCGAACACCGGGGAGCTGTTTTTT. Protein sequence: CSVRFSGANTGELFF.

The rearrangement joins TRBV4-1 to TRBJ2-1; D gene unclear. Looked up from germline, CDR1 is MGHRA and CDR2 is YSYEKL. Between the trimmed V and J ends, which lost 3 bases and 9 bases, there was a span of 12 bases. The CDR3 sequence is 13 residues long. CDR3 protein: CASSQAPGPEQFF. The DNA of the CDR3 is TGCGCCAGCAGCCAGGCGCCTGGGCCTGAGCAGTTCTTC.

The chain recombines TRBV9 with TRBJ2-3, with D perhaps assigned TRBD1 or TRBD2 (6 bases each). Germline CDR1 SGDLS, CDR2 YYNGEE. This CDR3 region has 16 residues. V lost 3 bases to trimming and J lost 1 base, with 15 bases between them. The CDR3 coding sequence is TGTGCCAGCAGCGAGAGGAACGGGGGCCGCACAGATACGCAGTATTTT. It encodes CASSERNGGRTDTQYF.

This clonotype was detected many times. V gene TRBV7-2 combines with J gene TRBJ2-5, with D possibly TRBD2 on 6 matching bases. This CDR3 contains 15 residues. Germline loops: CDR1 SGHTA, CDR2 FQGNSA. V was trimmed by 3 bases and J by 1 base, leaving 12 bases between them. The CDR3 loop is CASSLGGGGQETQYF. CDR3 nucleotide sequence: TGTGCCAGCAGCTTGGGGGGAGGCGGCCAAGAGACCCAGTACTTC.

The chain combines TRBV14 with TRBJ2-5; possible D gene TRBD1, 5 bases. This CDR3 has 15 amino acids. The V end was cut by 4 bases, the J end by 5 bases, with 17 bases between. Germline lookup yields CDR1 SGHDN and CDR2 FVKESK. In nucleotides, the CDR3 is TGTGCCAGCAGCCCGGACATCGGGTTTGCGGAGACCCAGTACTTC. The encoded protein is CASSPDIGFAETQYF.

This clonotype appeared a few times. CDR3 region: CASSTSNEQFF. CDR3 coding DNA: TGTGCCAGCAGCACGAGCAATGAGCAGTTCTTC. The rearrangement links TRBV7-2 to TRBJ2-1; D is undetermined. Trimming cost V 5 bases and J 6 bases, with 5 bases left between them. This CDR3 is built from 11 residues. Germline assignment: CDR1 SGHTA and CDR2 FQGNSA.

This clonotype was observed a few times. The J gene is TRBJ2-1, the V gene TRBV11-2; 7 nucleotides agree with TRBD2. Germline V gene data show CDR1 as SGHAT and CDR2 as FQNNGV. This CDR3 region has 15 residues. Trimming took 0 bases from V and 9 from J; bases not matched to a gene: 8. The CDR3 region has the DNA TGTGCCAGCAGCTTAGAGGGGAGGGGAGGGCGTGAGCAGTTCTTC. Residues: CASSLEGRGGREQFF.

The CDR3 here is CASSGHQGARTEAFF. The CDR3 bases are TGCGCCAGCAGCGGACATCAGGGGGCGCGGACTGAAGCTTTCTTT. The chain links TRBV5-1 to TRBJ1-1; 8 bases map to TRBD1. With 4 bases clipped from V and 5 bases from J, the junction kept 10 bases outside the gene matches. CDR1 is SGHRS, CDR2 YFSETQ, per germline. The CDR3 spans 15 residues.

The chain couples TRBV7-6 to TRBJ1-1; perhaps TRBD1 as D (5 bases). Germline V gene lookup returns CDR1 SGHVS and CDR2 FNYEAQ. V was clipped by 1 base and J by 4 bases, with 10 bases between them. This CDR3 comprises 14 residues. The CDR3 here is CASSLGVGVTEAFF. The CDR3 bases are TGTGCCAGCAGCTTAGGGGTGGGGGTCACTGAAGCTTTCTTT.

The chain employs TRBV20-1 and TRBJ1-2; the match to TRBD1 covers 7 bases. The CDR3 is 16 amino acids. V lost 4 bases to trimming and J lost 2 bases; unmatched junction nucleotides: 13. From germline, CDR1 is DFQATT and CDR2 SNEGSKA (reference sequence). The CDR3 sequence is CSAIPGGSRWNYGYTF. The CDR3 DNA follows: TGCAGTGCTATCCCAGGGGGTAGTAGGTGGAACTATGGCTACACCTTC.

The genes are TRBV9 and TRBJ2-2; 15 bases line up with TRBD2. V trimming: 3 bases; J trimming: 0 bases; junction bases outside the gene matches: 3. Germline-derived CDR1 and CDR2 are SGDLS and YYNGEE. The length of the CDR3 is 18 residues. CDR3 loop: CASSAGTSGGTNTGELFF. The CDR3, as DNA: TGTGCCAGCAGCGCAGGGACTAGCGGGGGGACGAACACCGGGGAGCTGTTTTTT. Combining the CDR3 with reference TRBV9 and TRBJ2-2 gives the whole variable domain DSGVTQTPKHLITATGQRVTLRCSPRSGDLSVYWYQQSLDQGLQFLIQYYNGEERAKGNILERFSAQQFPDLHSELNLSSLELGDSALYFCASSAGTSGGTNTGELFFGEGSRLTVL.

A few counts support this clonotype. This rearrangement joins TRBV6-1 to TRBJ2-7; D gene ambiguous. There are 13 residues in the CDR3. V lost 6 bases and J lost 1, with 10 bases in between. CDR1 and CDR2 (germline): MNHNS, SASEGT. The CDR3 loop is CASRISSSYEQYV. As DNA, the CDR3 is TGTGCCAGCAGGATCAGCAGTTCCTACGAGCAGTACGTC.

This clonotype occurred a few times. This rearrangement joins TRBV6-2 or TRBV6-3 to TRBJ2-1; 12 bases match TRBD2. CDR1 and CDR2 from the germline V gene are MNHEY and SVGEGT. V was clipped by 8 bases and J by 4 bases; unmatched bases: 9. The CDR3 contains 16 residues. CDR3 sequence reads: CASESSGGAGYNEQFF. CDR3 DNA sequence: TGTGCCAGCGAGTCTAGCGGGGGGGCCGGATACAATGAGCAGTTCTTC.